These 14 T cell receptor beta chains share one sample of origin, sequenced in a study of T cell responses to AZD1222 COVID-19 vaccine. Clones were read by immunoSEQ multiplex PCR, and TCRdb kept only the in-frame ones, dropping some. The table includes more than 120,000 clones, approximately 85% detected once. This specimen was peripheral blood, taken 28 days after the second dose of the MenACWY control vaccine. The origin of the receptors is an adult who received the MenACWY meningococcal vaccine as a control.

V and J are TRBV7-6 and TRBJ2-1; 10 bases match TRBD1. The J segment lost 10 bases and the V segment lost 5 bases, leaving 14 bases of the junction unmatched. The germline V gene has CDR1 SGHVS and CDR2 FNYEAQ. The CDR3 spans 16 residues. CDR3 in DNA: TGTGCCAGCAGCGTTAGACAGGGACAGGGGTTAAAAGAGCAGTTCTTC. Residues: CASSVRQGQGLKEQFF.

The chain has TRBV28 and TRBJ1-5; tentatively, D is TRBD1 (6 bases). Germline CDR1 reads MDHEN; CDR2 reads SYDVKM. Deletions cut 6 bases from V and 2 bases from J, with 20 bases between. This CDR3 has 17 amino acids. CDR3 protein: CASRAPKDSARNQPQHF. CDR3 nucleotides: TGTGCCAGCAGGGCCCCGAAGGACAGCGCCCGCAATCAGCCCCAGCATTTT. The full variable domain, in which reference TRBV28 and TRBJ1-5 provide the parts outside the CDR3, is DVKVTQSSRYLVKRTGEKVFLECVQDMDHENMFWYRQDPGLGLRLIYFSYDVKMKEKGDIPEGYSVSREKKERFSLILESASTNQTSMYLCASRAPKDSARNQPQHFGDGTRLSIL.

The chain combines TRBV4-1 with TRBJ1-1; D is perhaps TRBD1 (5 bases). The CDR3 totals 14 residues. Germline V gene sequence: CDR1 MGHRA, CDR2 YSYEKL. The V and J ends lost 0 bases and 0 bases respectively, with 5 bases between them. The CDR3: CASSQDRVNTEAFF. The CDR3 DNA reads as TGCGCCAGCAGCCAAGACAGGGTGAACACTGAAGCTTTCTTT.

V and J are TRBV12-5 and TRBJ1-2, with a possible D match to TRBD1 (6 bases). Germline assignment: CDR1 LGHNT and CDR2 FRNRAP. Trimming cost V 1 base and J 9 bases, with 12 bases left between them. There are 13 residues in the CDR3. CDR3 region: CASGLEGTGRYTF. CDR3 nucleotide sequence: TGTGCTAGTGGTTTGGAGGGAACAGGGCGCTACACCTTC. Variable domain in full (rest from reference TRBV12-5 and TRBJ1-2): DARVTQTPRHKVTEMGQEVTMRCQPILGHNTVFWYRQTMMQGLELLAYFRNRAPLDDSGMPKDRFSAEMPDATLATLKIQPSEPRDSAVYFCASGLEGTGRYTFGSGTRLTVV.

This sequence joins TRBV24-1 and TRBJ1-1, with TRBD1 as a possible D gene (6 bases). This CDR3 region has 14 residues. Looked up from germline, CDR1 is KGHDR and CDR2 is SFDVKD. Between the trimmed V and J ends, which lost 7 bases and 0 bases, there was a span of 11 bases. DNA for the CDR3: TGTGCCACCAGACAAGGGGGGATGAACACTGAAGCTTTCTTT. Translation gives CATRQGGMNTEAFF.

There are a few counts of this clone. The gene calls are TRBV5-1 and TRBJ1-3; the D gene is possibly TRBD1 (5 bases). V was cut by 2 bases and J by 0 bases, with 12 bases left in between. The CDR3 contains 16 residues. Per the germline V gene, CDR1 is SGHRS and CDR2 is YFSETQ. The CDR3 sequence is CASSFRDFSSGNTIYF. The CDR3 nucleotides are TGCGCCAGCAGCTTCCGGGACTTTAGCTCTGGAAACACCATATATTTT.

The V gene is TRBV11-3, the J gene TRBJ2-2, with D tentatively TRBD1 or TRBD2 (5 bases each). V dropped 1 base and J dropped 0 bases, with 9 bases sitting between them. Germline CDR1 is SGHNT and CDR2 is YENEEA. The length of the CDR3 is 16 residues. CDR3 DNA sequence: TGTGCCAGCAGCTTAGTAGGGGACGCGAACACCGGGGAGCTGTTTTTT. Translation: CASSLVGDANTGELFF.

The chain combines TRBV19 with TRBJ1-2; 12 bases match TRBD1. Germline CDR1 and CDR2: LNHDA and SQIVND (reference sequence). Trimming removed 3 bases from V and 4 bases from J; junction bases left unmatched: 3. This CDR3 is built from 15 residues. In DNA, the CDR3 is TGTGCCAGTAGTATCGGGACAGGGGGCCCCTATGGCTACACCTTC. Translating it yields CASSIGTGGPYGYTF.

The chain joins TRBV2 to TRBJ1-5, with D perhaps TRBD1 (6 bases). CDR1 and CDR2 (germline): SNHLY, FYNNEI. There are 13 residues in the CDR3. V was pared by 8 bases and J by 5 bases, with 13 bases between. CDR3 loop: CASVRTVDQPQHF. In DNA form, the CDR3 reads TGTGCCAGCGTTCGGACAGTGGATCAGCCCCAGCATTTT.

The table lists this clone with a few counts. This sequence joins TRBV5-6 and TRBJ2-2; D is uncertain. Trimming took 0 bases from V and 2 from J, leaving 8 bases between them. The germline CDR1 and CDR2 sequences are SGHDT and YYEEEE. The CDR3 length is 15 residues. CDR3 loop: CASSLVILNTGELFF. The CDR3 coding sequence is TGTGCCAGCAGCTTGGTAATCCTTAACACCGGGGAGCTGTTTTTT. Based on the CDR3 plus reference TRBV5-6 and TRBJ2-2, the full variable domain is DAGVTQSPTHLIKTRGQQVTLRCSPKSGHDTVSWYQQALGQGPQFIFQYYEEEERQRGNFPDRFSGHQFPNYSSELNVNALLLGDSALYLCASSLVILNTGELFFGEGSRLTVL.

This clone appeared a few times. V and J are TRBV27 and TRBJ2-2, with D possibly TRBD1 on 5 matching bases. Germline V gene sequence: CDR1 MNHEY, CDR2 SMNVEV (reference sequence). This CDR3 is 15 amino acids long. Trimming cost V 5 bases and J 2 bases, with 12 bases left between them. The CDR3 loop is CASSLTVPNTGELFF. CDR3 coding DNA: TGTGCCAGCAGTCTGACAGTACCAAACACCGGGGAGCTGTTTTTT.

The rearrangement uses TRBV6-5 and TRBJ2-1; 10 bases match TRBD2. With 5 bases clipped from V and 3 bases from J, the junction kept 4 bases outside the gene matches. Germline CDR1 reads MNHEY; CDR2 reads SVGAGI. The CDR3 runs to 15 residues. In nucleotides, the CDR3 is TGTGCCAGCAGTCCCCTAGCGGGAGACTACAATGAGCAGTTCTTC. Its protein product is CASSPLAGDYNEQFF.

This clone was found once. The rearrangement links TRBV27 to TRBJ1-2, with TRBD1 identical over 8 bases. Losses at the gene ends were 3 bases for V and 8 bases for J; bases not matched to a gene: 8. CDR3 length: 14 residues. From germline, CDR1 is MNHEY and CDR2 SMNVEV (reference sequence). The CDR3 bases are TGTGCCAGCAGTTTTCGCAGGGGGCTTAGCGGCTACACCTTC. As protein: CASSFRRGLSGYTF.

The V gene is TRBV28, the J gene TRBJ1-2, with a possible D match to TRBD1 (5 bases). Trimming cost V 3 bases and J 4 bases, with 9 bases left between them. Germline lookup yields CDR1 MDHEN and CDR2 SYDVKM. The CDR3 has 13 residues. The chain's CDR3 is CASSFIDSYGYTF. The CDR3 nucleotides read TGTGCCAGCAGTTTCATCGACAGCTATGGCTACACCTTC.